This passage covers 21 T cell receptor beta chains from one sample sequenced in a study of cytotoxic CD8 clonotypes in ibrutinib-treated CLL. TCRdb's table, derived via immunoSEQ multiplex PCR, lists solely in-frame clones and lacks some. Of over 150,000 clones in the sample, roughly 86% were seen once. Sequencing was performed on PBMCs, taken after 12 months of ibrutinib treatment. These receptors were collected from a human donor with chronic lymphocytic leukemia.

This clone was detected only once. The chain couples TRBV11-2 to TRBJ2-3, with a tentative D call TRBD1 (6 bases). V was shortened by 2 bases and J by 4 bases, with 7 bases between the two germline ends. The CDR3 contains 13 residues. Germline CDR1 reads SGHAT; CDR2 reads FQNNGV. The CDR3 DNA sequence: TGTGCCAGCAGCTTACAGGGGTCAGATACGCAGTATTTT. Translating gives CASSLQGSDTQYF.

The chain has TRBV10-3 and TRBJ1-2; D ambiguous. Germline V gene data show CDR1 as ENHRY and CDR2 as SYGVKD. Between the trimmed V and J ends, which lost 6 bases and 4 bases, there was a span of 15 bases. The CDR3 is 14 residues long. CDR3 nucleotides: TGTGCCATCAGGGCTGACGGGGATTCCTATGGCTACACCTTC. It specifies CAIRADGDSYGYTF.

The V gene is TRBV6-5, the J gene TRBJ2-1, with 7 bases identical to TRBD2. Germline trimming cut 8 bases from V and 6 bases from J; bases unmatched to any gene: 10. The CDR3 has 14 residues. Germline V gene lookup returns CDR1 MNHEY and CDR2 SVGAGI. CDR3 nucleotide sequence: TGTGCCAGCGGCCGGGACTATAGGACCAATGAGCAGTTCTTC. Translated: CASGRDYRTNEQFF.

V gene TRBV18 combines with J gene TRBJ2-7, with 8 bases aligning to TRBD1. CDR1 is KGHSH and CDR2 is LQKENI in the germline V gene. The V gene end was trimmed by 3 bases and the J gene end by 2 bases; junction bases not matched to a gene: 6. This CDR3 is built from 15 residues. The CDR3 nucleotides read TGTGCCAGCTCACCTGTGACAGGGGTGACCTACGAGCAGTACTTC. Its protein product is CASSPVTGVTYEQYF.

V and J are TRBV30 and TRBJ2-7; D ambiguous. The germline CDR1 and CDR2 sequences are GTSNPN and SVGIG (reference sequence). This CDR3 contains 15 residues. V lost 0 bases and J 0 bases, leaving 12 bases between the germline ends. CDR3 residues: CAWSVRQLSSYEQYF. The CDR3 coding sequence is TGTGCCTGGAGTGTACGGCAGCTGAGCTCCTACGAGCAGTACTTC.

V is TRBV7-2 and J is TRBJ2-7, with D tentatively TRBD1 (6 bases). The CDR3 is 15 residues long. Germline V gene sequence: CDR1 SGHTA, CDR2 FQGNSA. V lost 5 bases, J lost 3 bases, and 17 bases lay in between. The CDR3 reads CASSPVGQTLYEQYF. The CDR3, as DNA: TGTGCCAGCAGCCCTGTCGGACAGACCCTCTACGAGCAGTACTTC. The full variable domain, completed using reference TRBV7-2 and TRBJ2-7, is GAGVSQSPSNKVTEKGKDVELRCDPISGHTALYWYRQSLGQGLEFLIYFQGNSAPDKSGLPSDRFSAERTGGSVSTLTIQRTQQEDSAVYLCASSPVGQTLYEQYFGPGTRLTVT.

The V and J genes are TRBV7-2 and TRBJ1-3; a possible D gene is TRBD1 (5 bases). This CDR3 is built from 15 residues. Looked up from germline, CDR1 is SGHTA and CDR2 is FQGNSA. V shed 5 bases and J shed 0 bases, with 11 bases lying between them. CDR3 in DNA: TGTGCCAGCAGCCCGGGACCGAGCTCTGGAAACACCATATATTTT. Translated, it gives CASSPGPSSGNTIYF.

As regards this clone: The same CDR3 arises from other DNA sequences in this sample as well. V is TRBV28 and J is TRBJ1-5, with D unresolved. Looked up from germline, CDR1 is MDHEN and CDR2 is SYDVKM. V gave up 5 bases and J gave up 4 bases, with 3 bases separating them. The CDR3 runs 11 residues. CDR3 amino acids: CASSLNQPQHF. The CDR3 DNA follows: TGTGCCAGCAGTCTAAATCAGCCCCAGCATTTT.

In DNA form, the CDR3 reads TGTGCCAGCAGCGTGACTAGCGGCCAAGAGACCCAGTACTTC. Encoded protein: CASSVTSGQETQYF. The V gene is TRBV11-2, the J gene TRBJ2-5; 9 nucleotides line up with TRBD2. The CDR3 consists of 14 residues. V lost 5 bases, J lost 1 base, and 2 bases stayed unmatched. The germline V gene has CDR1 SGHAT and CDR2 FQNNGV.

The rearrangement uses TRBV4-1 and TRBJ1-2; TRBD1 might be the D (5 bases). The CDR3 contains 17 residues. V gave up 1 base and J gave up 3 bases, with 18 bases separating them. Germline lookup yields CDR1 MGHRA and CDR2 YSYEKL. CDR3 in DNA: TGCGCCAGCAGCCAAGCCCCCATTCGGGGGGGGGACTATGGCTACACCTTC. Residues: CASSQAPIRGGDYGYTF.

This chain's CDR3 is CASARVAADRSQYF. As DNA, the CDR3 is TGCGCCAGCGCCCGAGTTGCGGCCGACCGCTCACAGTATTTT. The chain is built from TRBV5-1 and TRBJ2-3; D not resolved. Trimming took 7 bases from V and 12 from J, leaving 24 bases between them. CDR3 length: 14 residues. Germline assignment: CDR1 SGHRS and CDR2 YFSETQ.

This chain uses TRBV4-3 with TRBJ2-7, with 8 bases aligning to TRBD2. This CDR3 has 15 residues. In germline, CDR1 is LGHNA, CDR2 YSLEER. The junction had 5 bases not matched to a gene; V was cut back by 0 bases and J by 4 bases. The CDR3 spells CASSQDRAGEYEQYF. The CDR3 DNA sequence: TGCGCCAGCAGCCAAGACCGAGCGGGAGAGTACGAGCAGTACTTC.

The V and J genes are TRBV2 and TRBJ1-5; a weak D match, TRBD1 (6 bases). Germline loops: CDR1 SNHLY, CDR2 FYNNEI. The CDR3 has 16 residues. The germline V and J ends were trimmed by 5 bases and 3 bases, with 17 bases remaining between them. This CDR3 is CASSRDPGGANQPQHF. The CDR3 nucleotides are TGTGCCAGCAGTAGGGATCCGGGGGGGGCCAATCAGCCCCAGCATTTT.

The rearrangement joins TRBV10-2 to TRBJ2-1; no firm D call. There are 13 residues in the CDR3. The V gene lost 4 bases and the J gene lost 3 bases, with 7 bases spanning the gap. Germline-derived CDR1 and CDR2 are WSHSY and SAAADI. CDR3 bases: TGCGCCAGCAGTGGGGCGTACTACAATGAGCAGTTCTTC. Translation gives CASSGAYYNEQFF.

The genes are TRBV30 and TRBJ1-2; 9 bases map to TRBD1. Trimming at V came to 0 bases and at J to 7 bases, leaving 9 bases not matched to a gene. CDR3 length equals 15 residues. Looked up from germline, CDR1 is GTSNPN and CDR2 is SVGIG (reference sequence). For the CDR3, the DNA is TGTGCCTGGAGTGTAGGTACAGGGGGCAAGGTTGGCTACACCTTC. This encodes CAWSVGTGGKVGYTF.

This chain joins TRBV6-5 and TRBJ1-2; TRBD1 matches at 9 bases. This CDR3 has 15 amino acids. V trimming: 2 bases; J trimming: 4 bases; junction bases outside the gene matches: 5. Germline V gene data show CDR1 as MNHEY and CDR2 as SVGAGI. The CDR3 loop reads CASSYRGQGAYGYTF. The CDR3 region has the DNA TGTGCCAGCAGTTACAGGGGACAGGGAGCCTATGGCTACACCTTC.

This chain connects TRBV7-9 to TRBJ1-1, with a possible D match to TRBD1 (6 bases). This CDR3 comprises 15 residues. Between the trimmed V and J ends, which lost 5 bases and 4 bases, there was a span of 17 bases. Germline CDR1 is SEHNR and CDR2 is FQNEAQ (reference sequence). The CDR3 sequence: CASSPSPQGSTEAFF. CDR3 bases: TGTGCCAGCAGCCCCTCCCCGCAGGGGAGCACTGAAGCTTTCTTT.

The rearrangement links TRBV11-3 to TRBJ2-3, with 10 positions matching TRBD1. With 5 bases clipped from V and 4 bases from J, the junction kept 12 bases outside the gene matches. The CDR3 totals 17 residues. The germline V gene has CDR1 SGHNT and CDR2 YENEEA. CDR3 in DNA: TGTGCCAGCAGCCTTGCCTTGGGACAGGGGTGTGCAGATACGCAGTATTTT. It translates to CASSLALGQGCADTQYF.

This chain links TRBV9 with TRBJ1-2; no clear D gene. Between the trimmed V and J ends, which lost 4 bases and 4 bases, there was a span of 17 bases. The CDR3 has 15 amino acids. The germline CDR1 and CDR2 sequences are SGDLS and YYNGEE. The CDR3 region has the DNA TGTGCCAGCAGCTCAAACCCTGACGGTTCCTATGGCTACACCTTC. This codes for CASSSNPDGSYGYTF.

The rearrangement links TRBV2 to TRBJ2-7; D call uncertain. Trimming took 9 bases from V and 6 from J, leaving 12 bases between them. Germline V gene data show CDR1 as SNHLY and CDR2 as FYNNEI. The CDR3 consists of 11 residues. DNA of the CDR3: TGTGCCAGTCTTCTCATGGGCGAGCAGTACTTC. Protein product: CASLLMGEQYF.

The V call is TRBV5-1, the J call TRBJ1-1; TRBD1 might be the D (6 bases). V was trimmed by 3 bases and J by 11 bases, leaving 14 bases between them. Germline V CDR1 and CDR2: SGHRS, YFSETQ. The CDR3 is 12 amino acids. CDR3: CASSSTQGRAFF. CDR3 DNA sequence: TGCGCCAGCAGCTCGACACAGGGTCGGGCTTTCTTT.